This T cell receptor beta chain was sequenced during a study of blood T cell repertoires in COVID-19. The overall study: PBMCs, B-cell-depleted T cells, or T cells provided the cDNA or gDNA that made up the material.

Method: immunoSEQ multiplex PCR; TCRdb's copy keeps in-frame clones and lacks some. This table has about 280,000 clones, 87% appearing once. The clonotype was recovered from a woman aged 40 to 55 who had recovered from COVID-19. Sequencing was done on a sample of PBMCs or T cells enriched from blood (not recorded which).

The CDR3 here is CASSDGEFGGSFHGELFF. CDR3 coding DNA: TGTGCCAGCAGTGACGGCGAGTTTGGCGGGAGCTTTCACGGGGAGCTGTTTTTT. The chain recombines TRBV2 with TRBJ2-2; 7 bases are a match to TRBD2. Germline trimming cut 3 bases from V and 7 bases from J; bases unmatched to any gene: 17. Germline assignment: CDR1 SNHLY and CDR2 FYNNEI. The CDR3 contains 18 residues.